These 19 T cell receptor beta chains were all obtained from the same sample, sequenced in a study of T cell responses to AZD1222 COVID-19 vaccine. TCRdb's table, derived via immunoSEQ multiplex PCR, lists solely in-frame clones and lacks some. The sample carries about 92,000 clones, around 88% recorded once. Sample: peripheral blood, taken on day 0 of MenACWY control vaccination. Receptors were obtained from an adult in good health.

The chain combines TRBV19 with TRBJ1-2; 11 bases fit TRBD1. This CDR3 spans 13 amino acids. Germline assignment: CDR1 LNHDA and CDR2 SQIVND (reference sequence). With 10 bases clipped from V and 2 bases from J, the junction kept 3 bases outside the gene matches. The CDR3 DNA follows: TGTGCCACCCGGGACAGGGGGAACTATGGCTACACCTTC. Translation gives CATRDRGNYGYTF.

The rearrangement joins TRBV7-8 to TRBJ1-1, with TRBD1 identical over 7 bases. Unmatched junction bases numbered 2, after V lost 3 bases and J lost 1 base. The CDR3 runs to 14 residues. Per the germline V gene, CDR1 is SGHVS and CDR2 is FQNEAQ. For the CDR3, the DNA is TGTGCCAGCAGCTTCGGGACAGAGAACACTGAAGCTTTCTTT. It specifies CASSFGTENTEAFF.

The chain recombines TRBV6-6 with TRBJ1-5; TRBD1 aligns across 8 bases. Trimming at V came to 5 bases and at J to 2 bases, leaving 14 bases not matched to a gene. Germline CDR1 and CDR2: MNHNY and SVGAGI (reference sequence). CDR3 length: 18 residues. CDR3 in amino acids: CASSPGTGQIIGNQPQHF. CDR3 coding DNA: TGTGCCAGCAGTCCCGGGACAGGTCAAATAATTGGCAATCAGCCCCAGCATTTT.

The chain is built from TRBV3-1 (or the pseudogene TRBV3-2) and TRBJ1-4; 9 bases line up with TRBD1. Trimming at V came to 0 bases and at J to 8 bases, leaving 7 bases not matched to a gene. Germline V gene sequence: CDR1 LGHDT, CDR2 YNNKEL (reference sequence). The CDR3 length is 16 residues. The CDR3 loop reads CASSQDIDRGREKLFF. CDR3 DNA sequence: TGTGCCAGCAGCCAAGATATCGACAGGGGGAGGGAAAAACTGTTTTTT.

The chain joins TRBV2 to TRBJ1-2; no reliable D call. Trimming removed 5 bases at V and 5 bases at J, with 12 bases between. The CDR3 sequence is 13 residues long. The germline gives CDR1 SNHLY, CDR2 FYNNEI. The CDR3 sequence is CASSSADYYGYTF. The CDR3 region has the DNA TGTGCCAGCAGTTCAGCGGACTATTATGGCTACACCTTC.

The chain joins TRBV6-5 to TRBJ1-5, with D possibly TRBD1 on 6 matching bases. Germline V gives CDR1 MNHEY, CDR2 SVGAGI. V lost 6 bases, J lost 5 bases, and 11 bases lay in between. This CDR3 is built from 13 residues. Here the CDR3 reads CASRVQGYQPQHF. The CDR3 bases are TGTGCCAGCAGAGTCCAGGGGTATCAGCCCCAGCATTTT.

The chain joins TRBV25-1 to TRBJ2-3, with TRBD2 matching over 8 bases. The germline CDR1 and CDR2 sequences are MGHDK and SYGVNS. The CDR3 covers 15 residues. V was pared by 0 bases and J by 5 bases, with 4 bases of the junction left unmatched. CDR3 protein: CASSEYSTSVDTQYF. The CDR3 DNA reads TGTGCCAGCAGTGAATATTCGACTAGCGTAGATACGCAGTATTTT.

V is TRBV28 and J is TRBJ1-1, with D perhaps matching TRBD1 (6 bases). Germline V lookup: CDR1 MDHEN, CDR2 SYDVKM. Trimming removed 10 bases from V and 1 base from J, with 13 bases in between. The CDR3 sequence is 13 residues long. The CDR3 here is CATLTGGNTEAFF. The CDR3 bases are TGTGCCACTCTGACAGGAGGGAACACTGAAGCTTTCTTT.

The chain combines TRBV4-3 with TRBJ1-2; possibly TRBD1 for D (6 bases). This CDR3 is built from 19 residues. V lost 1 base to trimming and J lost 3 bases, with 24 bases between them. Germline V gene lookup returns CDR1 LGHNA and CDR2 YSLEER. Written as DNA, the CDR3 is TGCGCCAGCAGCCAAGGTCATGCGGGGGGGCCCCAAATTGACTATGGCTACACCTTC. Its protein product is CASSQGHAGGPQIDYGYTF.

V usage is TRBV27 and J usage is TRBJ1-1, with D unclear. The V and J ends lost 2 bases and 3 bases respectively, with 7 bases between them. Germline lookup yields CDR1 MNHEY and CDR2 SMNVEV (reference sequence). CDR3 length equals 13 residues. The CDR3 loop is CASSLVSDTEAFF. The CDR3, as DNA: TGTGCCAGCAGTTTAGTCAGTGACACTGAAGCTTTCTTT.

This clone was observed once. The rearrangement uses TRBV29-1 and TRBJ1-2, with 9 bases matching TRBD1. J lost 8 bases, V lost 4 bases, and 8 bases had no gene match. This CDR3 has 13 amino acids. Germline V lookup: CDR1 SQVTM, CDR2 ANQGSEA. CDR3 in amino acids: CSVVTGGRRGYTF. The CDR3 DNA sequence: TGCAGCGTTGTAACAGGGGGCAGGCGAGGCTACACCTTC.

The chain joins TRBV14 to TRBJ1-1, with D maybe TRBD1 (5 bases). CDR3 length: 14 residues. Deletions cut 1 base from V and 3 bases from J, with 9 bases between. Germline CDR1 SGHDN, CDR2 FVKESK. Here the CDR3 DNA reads TGTGCCAGCAGCCAAGTTTTAGGGGACACTGAAGCTTTCTTT. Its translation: CASSQVLGDTEAFF. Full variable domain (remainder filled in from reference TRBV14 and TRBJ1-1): EAGVTQFPSHSVIEKGQTVTLRCDPISGHDNLYWYRRVMGKEIKFLLHFVKESKQDESGMPNNRFLAERTGGTYSTLKVQPAELEDSGVYFCASSQVLGDTEAFFGQGTRLTVV.

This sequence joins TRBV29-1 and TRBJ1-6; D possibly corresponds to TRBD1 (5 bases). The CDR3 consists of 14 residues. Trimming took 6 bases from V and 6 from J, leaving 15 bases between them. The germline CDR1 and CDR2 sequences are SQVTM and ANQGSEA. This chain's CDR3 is CSVGEGRTNSPLHF. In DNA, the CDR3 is TGCAGCGTGGGGGAGGGACGGACTAATTCACCCCTCCACTTT.

The CDR3 DNA reads TGCGCCAGCAGCTCAGGGGGAGTGGTTGATTCACCCCTCCACTTT. Translation: CASSSGGVVDSPLHF. The chain carries TRBV5-1 and TRBJ1-6; TRBD1 agrees at 7 bases. Germline V gives CDR1 SGHRS, CDR2 YFSETQ. V lost 3 bases and J lost 8; bases outside the gene matches: 8. This CDR3 is built from 15 residues.

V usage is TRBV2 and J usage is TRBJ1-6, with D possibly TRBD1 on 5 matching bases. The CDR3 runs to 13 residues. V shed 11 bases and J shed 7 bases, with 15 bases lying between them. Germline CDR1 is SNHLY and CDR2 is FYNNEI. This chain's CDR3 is CAADKQTNSPLHF. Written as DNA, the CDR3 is TGTGCCGCGGACAAACAGACGAATTCACCCCTCCACTTT. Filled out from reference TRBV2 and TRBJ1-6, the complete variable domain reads EPEVTQTPSHQVTQMGQEVILRCVPISNHLYFYWYRQILGQKVEFLVSFYNNEISEKSEIFDDQFSVERPDGSNFTLKIRSTKLEDSAMYFCAADKQTNSPLHFGNGTRLTVT.

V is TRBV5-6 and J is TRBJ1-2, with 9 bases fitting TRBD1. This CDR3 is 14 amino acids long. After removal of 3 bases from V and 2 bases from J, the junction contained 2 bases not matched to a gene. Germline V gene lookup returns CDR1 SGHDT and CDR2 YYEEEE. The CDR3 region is CASSSGQGNYGYTF. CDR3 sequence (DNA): TGTGCCAGCAGCTCCGGACAGGGGAACTATGGCTACACCTTC.

The CDR3 here is CASRDVRANEAFF. CDR3 DNA: TGTGCCAGCAGGGATGTCAGGGCGAATGAAGCTTTCTTT. The chain employs TRBV6-5 and TRBJ1-1, with D possibly matching TRBD1 (5 bases). The CDR3 runs 13 residues. Between the trimmed V and J ends, which lost 6 bases and 7 bases, there was a span of 15 bases. Germline CDR1 MNHEY, CDR2 SVGAGI.

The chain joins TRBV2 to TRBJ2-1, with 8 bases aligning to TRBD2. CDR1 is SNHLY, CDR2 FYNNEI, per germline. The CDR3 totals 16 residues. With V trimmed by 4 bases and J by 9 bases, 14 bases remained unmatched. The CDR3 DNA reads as TGTGCCAGCAGTGGAACCGGGACTAGAGGGAGTGGTGAGCAGTTCTTC. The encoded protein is CASSGTGTRGSGEQFF.

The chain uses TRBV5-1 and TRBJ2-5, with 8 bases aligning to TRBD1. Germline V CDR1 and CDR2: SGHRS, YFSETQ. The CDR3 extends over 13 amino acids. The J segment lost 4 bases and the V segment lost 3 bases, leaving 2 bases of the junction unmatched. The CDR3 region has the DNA TGCGCCAGCAGCTCCGGGACAGGAGAGACCCAGTACTTC. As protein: CASSSGTGETQYF. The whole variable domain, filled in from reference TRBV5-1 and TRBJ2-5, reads KAGVTQTPRYLIKTRGQQVTLSCSPISGHRSVSWYQQTPGQGLQFLFEYFSETQRNKGNFPGRFSGRQFSNSRSEMNVSTLELGDSALYLCASSSGTGETQYFGPGTRLLVL.